Shown below are 27 T cell receptor beta chains from a single sample sequenced in a study of T cells in Graves' hyperthyroidism and ophthalmopathy. Amplification targeted TCR beta CDR3 regions from RNA transcripts. Initially, a first-round RT-PCR of the TCR CDR3 employed the HTBI primer set. A single record per CDR3 protein comes from TCRdb applying MiXCR to the multiplex PCR reads. This table holds roughly 400,000 distinct CDR3 sequences, over 13% found once. The sequencing input was blood. Receptors were obtained from a man aged 50-59 years with Graves' ophthalmopathy.

The chain joins TRBV7-8 to TRBJ1-6; possibly TRBD1 for D (5 bases). Trimming took 6 bases from V and 8 from J, leaving 17 bases between them. Germline V gives CDR1 SGHVS, CDR2 FQNEAQ. CDR3 size: 15 residues. The CDR3 region has the DNA TGTGCCAGCAGACATATACAGGCGGGGGATTCACCCCTCCACTTT. Translated: CASRHIQAGDSPLHF.

In its sample, this clonotype was seen a few times. The chain has TRBV10-1 and TRBJ1-1; D gene unclear. Trimming took off 2 bases at V and 1 base at J, with 8 bases between the two ends. The germline V gene encodes CDR1 WNHNN and CDR2 SYGVQD (reference sequence). CDR3 length: 14 amino acids. The chain's CDR3 is CASSEGRGNTEAFF. The CDR3 nucleotides are TGCGCCAGCAGTGAGGGGCGGGGGAACACTGAAGCTTTCTTT.

The V and J genes are TRBV19 and TRBJ2-3; 11 bases agree with TRBD2. Germline trimming cut 5 bases from V and 2 bases from J; bases unmatched to any gene: 6. In germline, CDR1 is LNHDA, CDR2 SQIVND (reference sequence). CDR3 length: 16 residues. The CDR3 bases are TGTGCCAGTAGTCGCATAGCGGGAGGGGTCACAGATACGCAGTATTTT. Protein product: CASSRIAGGVTDTQYF.

This clonotype was observed many times. This chain links TRBV20-1 with TRBJ2-1; maybe TRBD2 (6 bases). V shed 5 bases and J shed 2 bases, with 13 bases lying between them. CDR3 length equals 14 residues. Per germline, CDR1 DFQATT and CDR2 SNEGSKA (reference sequence). DNA for the CDR3: TGCAGTGCTCCACATAGCGGTACCTACAATGAGCAGTTCTTC. This codes for CSAPHSGTYNEQFF.

The genes are TRBV7-9 and TRBJ1-3; perhaps TRBD1 as D (5 bases). CDR1 and CDR2 from the germline V gene are SEHNR and FQNEAQ (reference sequence). With 5 bases removed from V and 2 bases from J, the gap between germline ends came to 13 bases. The CDR3 has 15 amino acids. Here the CDR3 reads CASSHPQGTGNTIYF. As DNA, the CDR3 is TGTGCCAGCAGCCATCCCCAGGGAACTGGAAACACCATATATTTT.

The V call is TRBV19, the J call TRBJ2-7; 7 bases fit TRBD2. CDR3 length: 13 amino acids. Germline CDR1 is LNHDA and CDR2 is SQIVND (reference sequence). The junction had 5 bases not matched to a gene; V was cut back by 6 bases and J by 3 bases. The CDR3 DNA reads TGTGCCAGTAGCGCCGGACTAGGCTACGAGCAGTACTTC. This gives the protein CASSAGLGYEQYF.

CDR3 in amino acids: CASSLWLGTEAFF. The CDR3 DNA follows: TGTGCCAGCAGTTTATGGCTGGGGACTGAAGCTTTCTTT. V and J are TRBV27 and TRBJ1-1; D unclear. The CDR3 is 13 residues long. Germline CDR1 and CDR2: MNHEY and SMNVEV (reference sequence). V was clipped by 1 base and J by 5 bases, with 8 bases between them.

This chain links TRBV7-2 with TRBJ1-5; 7 bases match TRBD1. The CDR3 loop spans 15 amino acids. The germline gives CDR1 SGHTA, CDR2 FQGNSA. V shed 5 bases and J 3 bases; nucleotides not matched to a gene: 7. The CDR3 here is CASSLGQENNQPQHF. The CDR3, as DNA: TGTGCCAGCAGCCTAGGACAGGAGAACAATCAGCCCCAGCATTTT.

Note on this clonotype: A read error is likely, as this CDR3 ends without the conserved phenylalanine or tryptophan. The genes are TRBV4-1 and TRBJ1-2; 7 positions agree with TRBD1. CDR3 length: 15 residues. Germline lookup yields CDR1 MGHRA and CDR2 YSYEKL. V dropped 3 bases and J dropped 4; count of bases not matched to a gene: 8. CDR3 bases: TGCGCCAGCAGCCATGACAGGGAAATGCTCTATGGCTACACCTCC. Translated, it gives CASSHDREMLYGYTS.

This clonotype was seen more than once but under ten times. The rearrangement joins TRBV28 to TRBJ2-1; D gene ambiguous. Looked up from germline, CDR1 is MDHEN and CDR2 is SYDVKM. This CDR3 comprises 12 residues. The V end lost 6 bases, the J end lost 8 bases, and 11 bases lay between the germline ends. The CDR3 bases are TGTGCCAGCAGCCTTGACTCGCATGAGCAGTTCTTC. Its translation: CASSLDSHEQFF.

V is TRBV7-9 and J is TRBJ2-5, with D tentatively TRBD2 (6 bases). This CDR3 is 15 amino acids long. With 0 bases removed from V and 2 bases from J, the gap between germline ends came to 10 bases. Germline loops: CDR1 SEHNR, CDR2 FQNEAQ (reference sequence). CDR3 residues: CASSLAETRQETQYF. CDR3 nucleotides: TGTGCCAGCAGCTTAGCCGAGACTAGACAAGAGACCCAGTACTTC.

The chain recombines TRBV9 with TRBJ2-2, with 7 bases identical to TRBD2. Per the germline V gene, CDR1 is SGDLS and CDR2 is YYNGEE. Trimming at V came to 0 bases and at J to 5 bases, leaving 7 bases not matched to a gene. The CDR3 sequence is 16 residues long. The CDR3 protein is CASSVGSSGGTGELFF. CDR3 DNA sequence: TGTGCCAGCAGCGTAGGGTCTAGCGGAGGGACCGGGGAGCTGTTTTTT.

This clonotype was counted ten times or more. The CDR3 DNA follows: TGTGCCAGCAGTTACCCCAAGGGGACAATCGATGAGCAGTTCTTC. Translation: CASSYPKGTIDEQFF. This chain links TRBV6-5 with TRBJ2-1; maybe TRBD1 (6 bases). The germline CDR1 and CDR2 sequences are MNHEY and SVGAGI. Trimming cost V 2 bases and J 8 bases, with 16 bases left between them. The CDR3 sequence is 15 residues long.

CDR3 sequence: CASSLDVTDYEQYF. CDR3 coding DNA: TGTGCCAGCAGCTTAGACGTGACAGACTACGAGCAGTACTTC. V is TRBV7-2 and J is TRBJ2-7; TRBD1 is a possible D gene (5 bases). The CDR3 runs to 14 residues. Trimming took 1 base from V and 3 from J, leaving 10 bases between them. Germline V lookup: CDR1 SGHTA, CDR2 FQGNSA.

The sample holds a few counts of this clonotype. This rearrangement joins TRBV29-1 to TRBJ2-1, with TRBD2 identical over 9 bases. From germline, CDR1 is SQVTM and CDR2 ANQGSEA. This CDR3 has 14 amino acids. V gave up 7 bases and J gave up 4 bases; unmatched junction bases: 8. CDR3 amino acids: CSGKLAGIYNEQFF. CDR3 in DNA: TGCAGCGGAAAACTAGCGGGCATTTACAATGAGCAGTTCTTC.

The chain links TRBV6-1 to TRBJ1-2; D may be TRBD1 (6 bases). Germline V gene lookup returns CDR1 MNHNS and CDR2 SASEGT. The CDR3 has 13 residues. Trimming removed 7 bases at V and 4 bases at J, with 13 bases between. For the CDR3, the DNA is TGTGCCAGCACCTTAACGACAGGCTATGGCTACACCTTC. Translated, it gives CASTLTTGYGYTF.

This clonotype was seen ten or more times. This chain uses TRBV20-1 with TRBJ1-2, with a tentative D call TRBD1 (5 bases). This CDR3 comprises 14 residues. Germline V gene data show CDR1 as DFQATT and CDR2 as SNEGSKA (reference sequence). Trimming cost V 5 bases and J 4 bases, with 17 bases left between them. The DNA of the CDR3 is TGCAGTGCTCCTTCGGGGGAAGGGTTCTATGGCTACACCTTC. It is translated as CSAPSGEGFYGYTF.

In its sample, this clonotype was seen many times. The CDR3 region is CAWDGQGSYNEQFF. The CDR3 region has the DNA TGTGCCTGGGACGGACAGGGGTCTTACAATGAGCAGTTCTTC. This chain links TRBV30 with TRBJ2-1; the match to TRBD1 covers 9 bases. CDR1 is GTSNPN, CDR2 SVGIG, per germline (reference sequence). The CDR3 has 14 residues. V lost 5 bases and J lost 4; bases outside the gene matches: 6.

This clonotype appeared many times. The rearrangement links TRBV7-8 to TRBJ2-7; D gene ambiguous. Germline V lookup: CDR1 SGHVS, CDR2 FQNEAQ. The CDR3 has 16 residues. The V end was cut by 5 bases, the J end by 4 bases, with 21 bases between. The CDR3 region has the DNA TGTGCCAGCAGCCCCCGTCGGAGCCGACCGACTTACGAGCAGTACTTC. Translation gives CASSPRRSRPTYEQYF.

The chain uses TRBV20-1 and TRBJ2-7; 7 bases match TRBD2. Germline loops: CDR1 DFQATT, CDR2 SNEGSKA (reference sequence). V lost 6 bases and J lost 0; bases outside the gene matches: 11. The CDR3 runs 15 residues. Here the CDR3 reads CSAVSSGGSSYEQYF. In nucleotides, the CDR3 is TGCAGTGCGGTTTCTAGCGGAGGGAGCTCCTACGAGCAGTACTTC.

This clonotype has a count of ten or more. The chain combines TRBV9 with TRBJ2-3; possibly TRBD2 for D (6 bases). Germline V gene lookup returns CDR1 SGDLS and CDR2 YYNGEE. The CDR3 covers 17 residues. Between the trimmed V and J ends, which lost 5 bases and 2 bases, there was a span of 21 bases. CDR3 bases: TGTGCCAGCAGTACCGGAGGGCTGACGGTCGCCACAGATACGCAGTATTTT. Translating gives CASSTGGLTVATDTQYF.

This clonotype was seen repeatedly, ten times or more. V usage is TRBV6-1 and J usage is TRBJ1-5; 11 bases match TRBD1. J was trimmed by 7 bases and V by 5 bases; bases with no gene match: 10. The CDR3 extends over 16 amino acids. CDR1 and CDR2 from the germline V gene are MNHNS and SASEGT. The CDR3 DNA sequence: TGTGCCAGCAGTATCCGGGGACAGGGGGTTCGGCAGCCCCAGCATTTT. It encodes CASSIRGQGVRQPQHF.

This clonotype was counted ten times or more. This rearrangement joins TRBV11-2 to TRBJ2-2; D uncertain. This CDR3 is 13 amino acids long. Trimming removed 2 bases from V and 6 bases from J, with 7 bases in between. Germline V gives CDR1 SGHAT, CDR2 FQNNGV. The CDR3 DNA is TGTGCCAGCAGCTTATTTGCCGCCGGGGAGCTGTTTTTT. It specifies CASSLFAAGELFF.

This clonotype was counted between two and nine times. This rearrangement joins TRBV10-1 to TRBJ2-7, with 10 bases aligning to TRBD1. Germline-derived CDR1 and CDR2 are WNHNN and SYGVQD (reference sequence). CDR3 length: 15 residues. V shed 8 bases, J shed 7 bases, and the junction held 14 bases outside the gene matches. This chain's CDR3 is CASAPEGQGPVEQYF. The CDR3 DNA follows: TGCGCCAGCGCCCCGGAGGGACAGGGGCCCGTGGAGCAGTACTTC.

This chain connects TRBV6-4 to TRBJ2-1; 9 positions agree with TRBD2. The germline CDR1 and CDR2 sequences are MRHNA and SNTAGT. With V trimmed by 4 bases and J by 9 bases, 7 bases remained unmatched. CDR3 length: 14 amino acids. The CDR3 DNA is TGTGCCAGCAGTGTGCGGGAGGGCCCGGTTGAGCAGTTCTTC. Its translation is CASSVREGPVEQFF.

In its sample, this clonotype was seen a few times. This chain links TRBV19 with TRBJ2-7; no firm D call. Trimming shortened V by 4 bases and J by 4 bases, and 14 bases separated the two germline ends. This CDR3 has 14 residues. CDR1 is LNHDA and CDR2 is SQIVND in the germline V gene (reference sequence). The CDR3 DNA is TGTGCCAGTAGTACCCCTCCTCTTTTGTACGAGCAGTACTTC. Protein: CASSTPPLLYEQYF. The variable domain in full, with the rest retrieved from reference TRBV19 and TRBJ2-7, is DGGITQSPKYLFRKEGQNVTLSCEQNLNHDAMYWYRQDPGQGLRLIYYSQIVNDFQKGDIAEGYSVSREKKESFPLTVTSAQKNPTAFYLCASSTPPLLYEQYFGPGTRLTVT.

In regard to this clonotype: This clone may be a read error of a much larger clone one base away. The chain has TRBV3-1 and TRBJ2-1; TRBD2 is a possible D gene (5 bases). There are 15 residues in the CDR3. Looked up from germline, CDR1 is LGHDT and CDR2 is YNNKEL (reference sequence). CDR3 region: CVSSPTTDWYNEQFF. The CDR3 DNA sequence: TGTGTCAGCAGCCCCACGACGGACTGGTACAATGAGCAGTTCTTC.